This TCR beta chain was profiled in a study of low-dose radiotherapy and immunotherapy resistance in tumors. Alpha and beta chains were covered, as first-strand cDNA relied on TRAV- and TRBV-specific primers. With a V-primer adapter and a constant-region primer, TCRs were amplified for roughly 18 PCR cycles. TCRdb used MiXCR to reprocess the reads, holding one entry per CDR3 protein. The table has about 97,000 distinct CDR3 sequences, less than 25% seen once. As to time point: after trial treatment. Stated treatment: LDRT plus nivolumab, ipilimumab, low-dose cyclophosphamide and aspirin (RACIN trial). Donors were given nivolumab, ipilimumab, aspirin, low-dose cyclophosphamide and low-dose radiotherapy. The source is a male donor with prostate cancer. The sequencing here drew on PBMCs, taken after low-dose radiotherapy plus immunotherapy.

The chain's CDR3 is CASSFRFSGELFF. Here the CDR3 DNA reads TGTGCCAGCAGCTTCCGGTTTTCCGGGGAGCTGTTTTTT. This chain joins TRBV7-2 and TRBJ2-2; D is unresolved. This CDR3 has 13 residues. Trimming pared 3 bases from V and 6 bases from J, leaving 8 bases between. Germline loops: CDR1 SGHTA, CDR2 FQGNSA.